These 10 T cell receptor beta chains were all obtained from the same sample, sequenced in a study of cytomegalovirus exposure and HLA in healthy donors. PCR primers comprised 60 Vbeta and 13 Jbeta primers. The method was immunoSEQ multiplex PCR; TCRdb's version includes in-frame clones alone and lacks a portion of them. The data hold around 130,000 clones, with approximately 83% observed a single time. The sequencing sample was made of PBMCs. Source of these receptors: a girl aged 2-10 years in good health and CMV-seronegative.

The rearrangement uses TRBV27 and TRBJ2-1; 11 nucleotides align to TRBD2. The V segment lost 6 bases and the J segment 4 bases; nucleotides outside the gene matches: 2. The CDR3 consists of 14 residues. Germline CDR1 and CDR2: MNHEY and SMNVEV (reference sequence). CDR3 region: CASSTSGRYNEQFF. The CDR3 DNA reads TGTGCCAGCAGCACTAGCGGGAGATACAATGAGCAGTTCTTC.

This clone occurred a few times. V gene TRBV19 combines with J gene TRBJ2-1; TRBD2 matches 7 bases. V lost 4 bases and J lost 5; bases outside the gene matches: 8. This CDR3 is 15 amino acids long. In germline, CDR1 is LNHDA, CDR2 SQIVND (reference sequence). The DNA of the CDR3 is TGTGCCAGTAGTAGCGGACGGGAGGAGCACAATGAGCAGTTCTTC. This translates into CASSSGREEHNEQFF. The whole variable domain, filled in from reference TRBV19 and TRBJ2-1, reads DGGITQSPKYLFRKEGQNVTLSCEQNLNHDAMYWYRQDPGQGLRLIYYSQIVNDFQKGDIAEGYSVSREKKESFPLTVTSAQKNPTAFYLCASSSGREEHNEQFFGPGTRLTVL.

J is TRBJ2-3 and V is TRBV27, with D possibly being TRBD1 (5 bases). The CDR3 is 14 amino acids. V was clipped by 5 bases and J by 2 bases, with 11 bases between them. Germline assignment: CDR1 MNHEY and CDR2 SMNVEV (reference sequence). CDR3 residues: CASSPRVVTDTQYF. The DNA for the CDR3 is TGTGCCAGCAGTCCCAGGGTAGTCACAGATACGCAGTATTTT.

The chain employs TRBV21-1 and TRBJ2-1; no check of the table's D call, TRBD2, against the DNA was made. TRBV21-1 is a pseudogene segment. CDR3 size: 16 residues. CDR3 sequence reads: CASSKVGGRPYNEQFF. CDR3 nucleotide sequence: TGTGCCAGCAGCAAAGTCGGCGGCAGACCTTACAATGAGCAGTTCTTC.

The chain joins TRBV5-1 to TRBJ1-1, with D unresolved. The CDR3 has 14 amino acids. Germline CDR1 SGHRS, CDR2 YFSETQ. Trimming pared 2 bases from V and 4 bases from J, leaving 12 bases between. The CDR3 DNA reads as TGCGCCAGCAGCTTTGACCAGGTTTCCACTGAAGCTTTCTTT. As protein: CASSFDQVSTEAFF.

This chain connects TRBV12-2 to TRBJ2-4; the tabulated D call, TRBD1, remains unverified against the DNA. TRBV12-2 is labeled a pseudogene. There are 16 residues in the CDR3. DNA of the CDR3: TGTGCAAGTCGCTTAAGACAGGTTCTAGCCAAAAACATTCAGTACTTC. Residues: CASRLRQVLAKNIQYF.

The chain employs TRBV10-1 and TRBJ2-1; 11 bases fit TRBD2. Germline CDR1 WNHNN, CDR2 SYGVQD (reference sequence). With V trimmed by 0 bases and J by 6 bases, 1 base remained unmatched. The CDR3 runs to 15 residues. In nucleotides, the CDR3 is TGCGCCAGCAGTGAGTCGACTAGCGGGGTCAATGAGCAGTTCTTC. Its protein is CASSESTSGVNEQFF.

The chain uses TRBV6-1 and TRBJ2-7; TRBD1 agrees at 8 bases. This CDR3 contains 15 residues. The V and J ends lost 7 bases and 3 bases, in that order; junction bases with no gene match: 11. Germline assignment: CDR1 MNHNS and CDR2 SASEGT. The CDR3 region has the DNA TGTGCCAGCAAGGGGTTCGGACAGGGCTTCTACGAGCAGTACTTC. This sequence encodes CASKGFGQGFYEQYF.

This chain connects TRBV29-1 to TRBJ1-1; D is undetermined. Looked up from germline, CDR1 is SQVTM and CDR2 is ANQGSEA. The CDR3 length is 13 residues. V lost 2 bases to trimming and J lost 0 bases, with 7 bases between them. The CDR3 sequence: CSVERRMNTEAFF. The CDR3 DNA follows: TGCAGCGTTGAACGGAGAATGAACACTGAAGCTTTCTTT.

This clone was seen a few times. CDR3 sequence reads: CASSPGTGENEQYF. The CDR3 DNA reads TGTGCCAGCAGTCCAGGGACAGGGGAGAACGAGCAGTACTTC. The chain has TRBV27 and TRBJ2-7; the match to TRBD1 covers 10 bases. The CDR3 totals 14 residues. Germline V CDR1 and CDR2: MNHEY, SMNVEV (reference sequence). J gave up 5 bases and V 5 bases, and 6 bases lay outside the gene matches.